The clone carrying this TCR beta chain was seen a few times. The antigen remains undetermined. This specimen comes from a study of blood T cells in healthy people across ages. Findings and caveats of the study: Age showed a roughly linear inverse relationship with TCR beta diversity per million T cells.

The CDR3 consists of 16 residues. V was clipped by 3 bases and J by 1 base; unmatched bases: 7. Germline-derived CDR1 and CDR2 are DFQATT and SNEGSKA (reference sequence). Then a second PCR, running about 7 to 11 cycles, was carried out with a sample-barcoded 5' primer and a J-beta primer mix. From the 5' RACE reads, TCRdb called clonotypes with MiXCR, one entry per CDR3 protein. The repertoire holds 780,000 or so distinct CDR3 sequences, with around 25% as singletons. This sample also belongs to another study, concerning T cells of mothers and their children.

V gene TRBV20-1 combines with J gene TRBJ2-1; 9 nucleotides line up with TRBD1. The TCR comes from a boy aged 5-17 years in good health. Specimen: blood. The CDR3, as DNA: TGCAGTGCTAGCGAAGGGACAGGGAGGTCCTACAATGAGCAGTTCTTC. Protein sequence: CSASEGTGRSYNEQFF.